The count of the clone carrying this T cell receptor (beta chain) is one. The data originate from a study of T cells in localized non-small cell lung cancer. The repertoire was sequenced with immunoSEQ multiplex PCR; TCRdb's copy has only in-frame clones and lacks some. The sample holds tens of thousands of clones, 65% to 90% seen once. CDR3 length equals 16 residues. Deletions cut 4 bases from V and 1 base from J, with 15 bases between. The germline gives CDR1 SGHRS, CDR2 YFSETQ. Specimen: PBMCs, collected before any cancer treatment. The J gene is TRBJ2-1, the V gene TRBV5-1; D is possibly TRBD1 or TRBD2 (7 bases each). The receptor's source is a man aged 40 to 69 with stage II lung adenocarcinoma. The CDR3 reads CASSGRGGLSYNEQFF. The CDR3 DNA is TGCGCCAGCAGCGGCAGGGGGGGTTTGTCCTACAATGAGCAGTTCTTC.